One sample yielded the 26 T cell receptor beta chains listed below, sequenced in a study of T-cell reconstitution after alpha-beta-depleted transplantation in children (dated by TCRdb to the mid-2010s). Sample treatment or condition, as interpreted from the label and publication: allogeneic hematopoietic cell transplantation with graft depleted of TCRalphabeta T cells and CD19 B cells. Receptors were amplified or captured by PCR. TCRdb shows the sequencer as Illumina HiSeq 2500. TCR library preparation used molecular barcoding, with unique molecular identifiers applied to normalize quantification of the TCRbeta repertoire. TCRdb reprocessed the public reads (quality trimming at Q25 with fastp, clone calling with MiXCR) and kept in-frame beta chains. Rows are combined by CDR3 protein, so each entry shows the most common genes and DNA. The sample table lists about 580,000 distinct CDR3 sequences, roughly 23% of them with a count of one. The top ten hold roughly 13% of the sample.

Sequences were derived from PBMCs, mostly from graft donor cells, sampled 360 days after TCRalphabeta/CD19-depleted stem cell transplant. The receptors derive from a boy under two years old who had a stem cell transplant for acute myeloid leukemia, so the T cells may come from the graft donor.

This clonotype has a count of ten or more. V gene TRBV2 combines with J gene TRBJ2-7; TRBD1 or TRBD2 may be the D gene (5 bases each). This CDR3 has 16 residues. The V gene's germline CDR1 is SNHLY and CDR2 FYNNEI. V was trimmed by 6 bases and J by 0 bases, leaving 18 bases between them. The CDR3 DNA follows: TGTGCCAGCAGCTCCTTACGGGACGGACTCTCCTACGAGCAGTACTTC. Translating gives CASSSLRDGLSYEQYF.

Only a few counts were recorded for this clonotype. The chain joins TRBV5-1 to TRBJ2-3; 7 bases match TRBD2. The CDR3 is made up of 13 amino acids. V trimming: 5 bases; J trimming: 10 bases; junction bases outside the gene matches: 10. Per germline, CDR1 SGHRS and CDR2 YFSETQ. CDR3 protein: CASSPSTAGAQYF. CDR3 DNA sequence: TGCGCCAGCAGTCCCTCCACGGCGGGGGCGCAGTATTTT. The full variable domain, rest sourced from reference TRBV5-1 and TRBJ2-3, is KAGVTQTPRYLIKTRGQQVTLSCSPISGHRSVSWYQQTPGQGLQFLFEYFSETQRNKGNFPGRFSGRQFSNSRSEMNVSTLELGDSALYLCASSPSTAGAQYFGPGTRLTVL.

This clonotype was counted ten times or more. This chain connects TRBV6-2 or TRBV6-3 to TRBJ2-6; D gene uncertain. V lost 4 bases, J lost 0 bases, and 7 bases lay in between. CDR1 MNHEY and CDR2 SVGEGT come from the germline V gene. There are 15 residues in the CDR3. The CDR3 here is CASSWHISGANVLTF. CDR3 sequence (DNA): TGTGCCAGCAGTTGGCATATCTCTGGGGCCAACGTCCTGACTTTC.

This clonotype was observed at least ten times. The CDR3 DNA sequence: TGCAGCGTTGGTAAGGGGCCGTATGAGCAGTTCTTC. This encodes CSVGKGPYEQFF. The V and J genes are TRBV29-1 and TRBJ2-1, with a possible D match to TRBD1 (5 bases). Trimming cost V 4 bases and J 8 bases, with 12 bases left between them. The CDR3 extends over 12 amino acids. CDR1 is SQVTM, CDR2 ANQGSEA, per germline.

The rearrangement uses TRBV9 and TRBJ2-1, with 8 bases lining up with TRBD2. CDR3 size: 15 residues. Per germline, CDR1 SGDLS and CDR2 YYNGEE. The ends lost 3 bases at V and 3 bases at J; junction bases unmatched: 5. CDR3 in DNA: TGTGCCAGCAGCGCAATAGCGGGGCGCTACAATGAGCAGTTCTTC. Protein sequence: CASSAIAGRYNEQFF.

The rearrangement uses TRBV5-6 and TRBJ2-1; D perhaps matches TRBD2 (7 bases). There are 15 residues in the CDR3. Germline assignment: CDR1 SGHDT and CDR2 YYEEEE. V lost 0 bases and J lost 9, with 16 bases in between. The CDR3 loop is CASSLANRGAREQFF. CDR3 DNA sequence: TGTGCCAGCAGCTTGGCTAATCGGGGGGCCCGTGAGCAGTTCTTC.

The chain is built from TRBV18 and TRBJ1-4; D might be TRBD1 (6 bases). This CDR3 has 15 residues. Germline CDR1 reads KGHSH; CDR2 reads LQKENI. Trimming took 2 bases from V and 6 from J, leaving 13 bases between them. DNA for the CDR3: TGTGCCAGCTCACCAATGACAGGAAGGGATGAAAAACTGTTTTTT. This sequence encodes CASSPMTGRDEKLFF.

The chain uses TRBV5-1 and TRBJ1-2, with D possibly matching TRBD1 (5 bases). CDR1 and CDR2 (germline): SGHRS, YFSETQ. Between the trimmed V and J ends, which lost 4 bases and 6 bases, there was a span of 13 bases. CDR3 length: 13 residues. The CDR3 here is CASSRGTVDGYTF. The CDR3 nucleotides read TGCGCCAGCAGCCGGGGGACGGTTGATGGCTACACCTTC.

The CDR3 is CSVSGTGGASRGDSGANVLTF. CDR3 in DNA: TGCAGCGTCTCCGGGACAGGGGGCGCGTCGAGAGGGGACTCTGGGGCCAACGTCCTGACTTTC. The chain combines TRBV29-1 with TRBJ2-6; 12 nucleotides align to TRBD1. With V trimmed by 6 bases and J by 0 bases, 18 bases remained unmatched. Germline V CDR1 and CDR2: SQVTM, ANQGSEA. The CDR3 consists of 21 residues. Drawing the rest from reference TRBV29-1 and TRBJ2-6, the complete variable domain is SAVISQKPSRDICQRGTSLTIQCQVDSQVTMMFWYRQQPGQSLTLIATANQGSEATYESGFVIDKFPISRPNLTFSTLTVSNMSPEDSSIYLCSVSGTGGASRGDSGANVLTFGAGSRLTVL.

V is TRBV27 and J is TRBJ1-5, with no clear D. Trimming pared 0 bases from V and 3 bases from J, leaving 9 bases between. The V gene's germline CDR1 is MNHEY and CDR2 SMNVEV (reference sequence). CDR3 size: 15 residues. The CDR3 DNA reads as TGTGCCAGCAGTTTATCGGCGGGAGCCAATCAGCCCCAGCATTTT. It translates to CASSLSAGANQPQHF.

A few counts support this clonotype. V and J are TRBV7-2 and TRBJ2-7; TRBD1 matches at 7 bases. CDR1 and CDR2 (germline): SGHTA, FQGNSA. The CDR3 contains 15 residues. Unmatched junction bases numbered 9, after V lost 2 bases and J lost 5 bases. CDR3 DNA sequence: TGTGCCAGCAGCTTAATTGGGACAGTCCCCCACGAGCAGTACGTC. This encodes CASSLIGTVPHEQYV.

The CDR3 sequence: CASSLLQGRAGELFF. CDR3 sequence (DNA): TGTGCCAGCAGTTTATTACAGGGGAGGGCCGGGGAGCTGTTTTTT. The genes are TRBV12-3 or TRBV12-4 and TRBJ2-2; either TRBD1 or TRBD2 may fit D (7 bases each). The CDR3 loop spans 15 amino acids. Trimming cost V 2 bases and J 6 bases, with 13 bases left between them.

This rearrangement joins TRBV6-2 or TRBV6-3 to TRBJ2-6; possibly TRBD1 for D (6 bases). V lost 6 bases and J lost 0, with 12 bases in between. Germline values: CDR1 MNHEY, CDR2 SVGEGT. The CDR3 loop spans 16 amino acids. The CDR3 here is CASSRGRASGANVLTF. The CDR3 DNA reads TGTGCCAGCAGCAGGGGACGGGCCTCTGGGGCCAACGTCCTGACTTTC.

There are many counts of this clonotype. V and J are TRBV6-6 and TRBJ1-1; possibly TRBD1 for D (5 bases). The ends were cut back, 8 bases at V and 3 bases at J, with 16 bases in the middle. Germline V CDR1 and CDR2: MNHNY, SVGAGI (reference sequence). The CDR3 is 14 residues long. DNA of the CDR3: TGTGCCAGCCAACCAGCAGGGAGGTACACTGAAGCTTTCTTT. Its translation: CASQPAGRYTEAFF.

This clonotype was detected only a few times. This chain joins TRBV5-6 and TRBJ2-7; D call uncertain. CDR1 and CDR2 from the germline V gene are SGHDT and YYEEEE. Trimming took 2 bases from V and 0 from J, leaving 9 bases between them. This CDR3 region has 14 residues. The CDR3 region has the DNA TGTGCCAGCAGCTTAAGTGGCTCCTCCTACGAGCAGTACGTC. It encodes CASSLSGSSYEQYV.

In its sample, this clonotype was seen many times. CDR3 protein: CASSTDRNYEQYF. CDR3 nucleotides: TGTGCCAGCTCAACGGACAGAAACTACGAGCAGTACTTC. The V and J genes are TRBV18 and TRBJ2-7; the D gene is possibly TRBD1 (6 bases). The CDR3 covers 13 residues. CDR1 KGHSH and CDR2 LQKENI come from the germline V gene. Trimming removed 5 bases at V and 3 bases at J, with 11 bases between. Complete variable domain (other parts from reference TRBV18 and TRBJ2-7): NAGVMQNPRHLVRRRGQEARLRCSPMKGHSHVYWYRQLPEEGLKFMVYLQKENIIDESGMPKERFSAEFPKEGPSILRIQQVVRGDSAAYFCASSTDRNYEQYFGPGTRLTVT.

This clonotype occurred many times. The chain carries TRBV6-4 and TRBJ2-7; 8 nucleotides align to TRBD1. CDR1 MRHNA and CDR2 SNTAGT come from the germline V gene. CDR3 size: 16 residues. V was clipped by 8 bases and J by 5 bases; unmatched bases: 17. CDR3 sequence (DNA): TGTGCCAGCTGGTTACCTCGACAGGGGCTGAATCACGAGCAGTACTTC. This encodes CASWLPRQGLNHEQYF.

The J gene is TRBJ1-1, the V gene TRBV4-1; 10 bases fit TRBD1. This CDR3 region has 17 residues. Germline CDR1 and CDR2: MGHRA and YSYEKL. V dropped 4 bases and J dropped 1; count of bases not matched to a gene: 9. Here the CDR3 DNA reads TGCGCCAGCAGCCTCGTCCCGGGACAGGGGCGGAACACTGAAGCTTTCTTT. Amino acid sequence: CASSLVPGQGRNTEAFF.

This clonotype was seen ten or more times. This chain uses TRBV12-3 or TRBV12-4 with TRBJ1-5, with unresolved D. V lost 4 bases and J 4 bases, leaving 11 bases between the germline ends. The CDR3 totals 14 residues. The CDR3 region has the DNA TGTGCCAGCAGTTCGGGAGGAGGAAATCAGCCCCAGCATTTT. The encoded protein is CASSSGGGNQPQHF.

This clonotype showed up many times. This chain uses TRBV20-1 with TRBJ2-2; TRBD2 matches 7 bases. The trim removed 2 bases at V and 1 base at J, leaving 4 bases unmatched. Germline values: CDR1 DFQATT, CDR2 SNEGSKA (reference sequence). CDR3 length equals 15 residues. This chain's CDR3 is CSARSGVGNTGELFF. CDR3 sequence (DNA): TGCAGTGCTAGAAGCGGGGTCGGGAACACCGGGGAGCTGTTTTTT.

A few counts support this clonotype. This rearrangement joins TRBV29-1 to TRBJ2-7; a possible D gene is TRBD1 (6 bases). The germline V gene encodes CDR1 SQVTM and CDR2 ANQGSEA. There are 14 residues in the CDR3. Trimming stripped 4 bases from V and 2 bases from J, with 15 bases between. The CDR3 here is CSVVSTGGAYEQYF. The CDR3 DNA reads TGCAGCGTTGTATCGACAGGAGGTGCCTACGAGCAGTACTTC.

Ten or more counts support this clonotype. The chain is built from TRBV29-1 and TRBJ2-1; D is possibly TRBD1 or TRBD2 (5 bases each). V shed 8 bases and J shed 3 bases, with 17 bases lying between them. Germline CDR1 and CDR2: SQVTM and ANQGSEA. The CDR3 loop spans 14 amino acids. The CDR3 is CSLERAGSYNEQFF. CDR3 DNA sequence: TGCAGCCTCGAGAGAGCAGGGAGCTACAATGAGCAGTTCTTC.

This clonotype came up many times. The chain couples TRBV20-1 to TRBJ2-1; no definite D call. From germline, CDR1 is DFQATT and CDR2 SNEGSKA (reference sequence). This CDR3 has 14 amino acids. V lost 0 bases and J lost 2, with 8 bases in between. In DNA, the CDR3 is TGCAGTGCTAGAGAAAGTGATGCCTACAATGAGCAGTTCTTC. Its translation is CSARESDAYNEQFF.

The chain recombines TRBV15 with TRBJ1-3; D perhaps matches TRBD1 (5 bases). The V end was cut by 5 bases, the J end by 0 bases, with 20 bases between. The CDR3 has 18 residues. Germline lookup yields CDR1 LNHNV and CDR2 YYDKDF (reference sequence). In nucleotides, the CDR3 is TGTGCCACCAGCGGGTCTGACAGCCACCTCAGCTCTGGAAACACCATATATTTT. It codes for CATSGSDSHLSSGNTIYF.

V usage is TRBV21-1 and J usage is TRBJ2-7. TRBV21-1 corresponds to a pseudogene. This CDR3 region has 14 residues. The CDR3 reads CARRVRQDSYEQYF. Here the CDR3 DNA reads TGTGCCAGAAGGGTGCGACAGGACTCCTACGAGCAGTACTTC.

This clonotype was seen ten or more times. V and J are TRBV4-3 and TRBJ2-3; no firm D call. The length of the CDR3 is 15 residues. Trimming pared 0 bases from V and 6 bases from J, leaving 13 bases between. Germline CDR1 is LGHNA and CDR2 is YSLEER. CDR3 protein: CASSQEIRLGDTQYF. The CDR3, as DNA: TGCGCCAGCAGCCAAGAGATCCGTCTAGGGGATACGCAGTATTTT.